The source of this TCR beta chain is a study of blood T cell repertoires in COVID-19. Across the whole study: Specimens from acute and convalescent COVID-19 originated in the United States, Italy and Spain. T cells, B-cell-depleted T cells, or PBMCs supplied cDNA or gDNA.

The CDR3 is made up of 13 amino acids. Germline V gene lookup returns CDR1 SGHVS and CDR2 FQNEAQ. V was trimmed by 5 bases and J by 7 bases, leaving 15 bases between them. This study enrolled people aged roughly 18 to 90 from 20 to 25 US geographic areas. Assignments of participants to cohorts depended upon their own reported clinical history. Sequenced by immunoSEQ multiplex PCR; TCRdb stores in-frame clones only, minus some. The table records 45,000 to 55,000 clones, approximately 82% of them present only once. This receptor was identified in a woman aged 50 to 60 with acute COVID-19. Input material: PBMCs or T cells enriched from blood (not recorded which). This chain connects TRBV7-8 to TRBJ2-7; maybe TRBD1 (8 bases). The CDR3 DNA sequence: TGTGCCAGCAGCATCAACAGGGGGGGGGAGCAGTACTTC. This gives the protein CASSINRGGEQYF.